These 31 T cell receptor beta chains originate from one sample sequenced in a study of T-cell memory formation after mild COVID-19 (dated by TCRdb to the early 2020s). The library came from 5' RACE. Sequencer: Illumina NovaSeq 6000. TCRdb reprocessed the public reads (quality trimming at Q25 with fastp, clone calling with MiXCR) and kept in-frame beta chains. Each entry merges the rows of one CDR3 protein and shows their most common DNA and genes. The sample table holds fewer than 250,000 distinct CDR3 sequences, of which about 10% were seen once. The top ten constitute roughly 3% of the sample. The sequenced sample was PBMCs or a T cell subset sorted from them (not recorded which). The receptors were sampled from a man aged 18 to 35 who had mild COVID-19 (a few samples of this study predate the infection). The sample titles of this study are shuffled in the database, so cell type and time point are left out; the donor was told from shared clones.

This clonotype was counted a few times. The chain is built from TRBV6-5 and TRBJ2-2; D perhaps matches TRBD2 (5 bases). Trimming took off 2 bases at V and 5 bases at J, with 12 bases between the two ends. CDR3 length equals 15 residues. From germline, CDR1 is MNHEY and CDR2 SVGAGI. The CDR3 DNA follows: TGTGCCAGCAGTTACGACGGCTCGGGGACCGGGGAGCTGTTTTTT. Protein: CASSYDGSGTGELFF.

This clonotype appeared a few times. The CDR3: CASRPGTLTGYTF. CDR3 sequence (DNA): TGTGCCAGCAGGCCCGGGACACTTACCGGCTACACCTTC. This rearrangement joins TRBV6-2 or TRBV6-3 to TRBJ1-2; D might be TRBD1 (6 bases). Germline V lookup: CDR1 MNHEY, CDR2 SVGEGT. Trimming cost V 6 bases and J 8 bases, with 16 bases left between them. The CDR3 has 13 residues.

This clonotype was detected a few times. This rearrangement joins TRBV20-1 to TRBJ2-1, with D perhaps TRBD1 or TRBD2 (6 bases each). Germline loops: CDR1 DFQATT, CDR2 SNEGSKA (reference sequence). Trimming stripped 0 bases from V and 9 bases from J, with 15 bases between. The CDR3 consists of 14 residues. Written as DNA, the CDR3 is TGCAGTGCTAGAGAAGTAACGGGGGCCGGTGAGCAGTTCTTC. Translating it yields CSAREVTGAGEQFF.

This clonotype occurred a few times. The V and J genes are TRBV4-1 and TRBJ1-4; possibly TRBD1 for D (5 bases). CDR1 is MGHRA and CDR2 is YSYEKL in the germline V gene. The V and J ends lost 1 base and 6 bases respectively, with 15 bases between them. The CDR3 is made up of 16 amino acids. The CDR3, as DNA: TGCGCCAGCAGCCAAGGGGGCCCCGAGGGATATGAAAAACTGTTTTTT. It encodes CASSQGGPEGYEKLFF.

The genes are TRBV29-1 and TRBJ1-1; 9 bases match TRBD1. Unmatched junction bases numbered 6, after V lost 7 bases and J lost 3 bases. The CDR3 has 13 residues. Germline assignment: CDR1 SQVTM and CDR2 ANQGSEA. This chain's CDR3 is CSAGGQGHTEAFF. The DNA for the CDR3 is TGCAGCGCGGGGGGACAGGGACACACTGAAGCTTTCTTT.

This clonotype has ten or more counts. This chain links TRBV4-3 with TRBJ2-1; 10 bases line up with TRBD1. Germline values: CDR1 LGHNA, CDR2 YSLEER. V lost 0 bases and J lost 8; bases outside the gene matches: 4. The CDR3 loop spans 15 amino acids. The CDR3 DNA follows: TGCGCCAGCAGCCAAGAGGGACAGGGGTGGGATGAGCAGTTCTTC. It yields the protein CASSQEGQGWDEQFF.

This clonotype was counted at least ten times. The V gene is TRBV7-2, the J gene TRBJ2-3; no definite D call. V was trimmed by 5 bases and J by 0 bases, leaving 6 bases between them. This CDR3 spans 13 amino acids. CDR1 is SGHTA and CDR2 is FQGNSA in the germline V gene. The DNA of the CDR3 is TGTGCCAGCAGCCCCTATAGCACAGATACGCAGTATTTT. Translating it yields CASSPYSTDTQYF. The full variable domain, with the rest looked up from reference TRBV7-2 and TRBJ2-3, is GAGVSQSPSNKVTEKGKDVELRCDPISGHTALYWYRQSLGQGLEFLIYFQGNSAPDKSGLPSDRFSAERTGGSVSTLTIQRTQQEDSAVYLCASSPYSTDTQYFGPGTRLTVL.

This clonotype occurred a few times. The chain employs TRBV28 and TRBJ2-4; 7 bases are a match to TRBD2. Germline CDR1 and CDR2: MDHEN and SYDVKM. Trimming took 3 bases from V and 3 from J; bases not matched to a gene: 2. The CDR3 runs 14 residues. As DNA, the CDR3 is TGTGCCAGCAGTTTCGGGGGGTTCAAAAACATTCAGTACTTC. Protein sequence: CASSFGGFKNIQYF.

The chain has TRBV12-3 or TRBV12-4 and TRBJ2-7, with D possibly matching TRBD1 (6 bases). The length of the CDR3 is 15 residues. V was shortened by 5 bases and J by 0 bases, with 14 bases between the two germline ends. The CDR3, as DNA: TGTGCCAGCAGTCCCCGAGGACAGATCTCCTACGAGCAGTACTTC. Amino acid sequence: CASSPRGQISYEQYF.

The sample holds a few counts of this clonotype. CDR3 protein: CSVMGTGAYNEQFF. CDR3 nucleotides: TGCAGCGTCATGGGGACAGGGGCCTACAATGAGCAGTTCTTC. The rearrangement links TRBV29-1 to TRBJ2-1; 10 bases match TRBD1. With V trimmed by 6 bases and J by 2 bases, 4 bases remained unmatched. Looked up from germline, CDR1 is SQVTM and CDR2 is ANQGSEA. The CDR3 is 14 residues long.

The rearrangement links TRBV7-3 to TRBJ1-1; D possibly corresponds to TRBD1 (6 bases). With 4 bases removed from V and 9 bases from J, the gap between germline ends came to 15 bases. The CDR3 totals 13 residues. The germline CDR1 and CDR2 sequences are SGHTA and FQGTGA. The CDR3 region is CASSSNRQGQAFF. In DNA form, the CDR3 reads TGTGCCAGCAGCTCGAATCGTCAGGGGCAAGCTTTCTTT.

This clonotype was seen ten or more times. This chain connects TRBV5-1 to TRBJ1-5; 7 bases agree with TRBD1. CDR1 SGHRS and CDR2 YFSETQ come from the germline V gene. Trimming removed 0 bases from V and 2 bases from J; junction bases left unmatched: 5. The CDR3 contains 16 residues. CDR3 DNA sequence: TGCGCCAGCAGCTTGGGGACAGGTGGAGGCAATCAGCCCCAGCATTTT. Translation: CASSLGTGGGNQPQHF.

The chain has TRBV20-1 and TRBJ2-2; D possibly corresponds to TRBD2 (8 bases). This CDR3 contains 16 residues. Germline values: CDR1 DFQATT, CDR2 SNEGSKA (reference sequence). V lost 0 bases, J lost 4 bases, and 15 bases lay in between. CDR3 DNA: TGCAGTGCTAGAGACCCCGGGAGGGGGCTCACCGGGGAGCTGTTTTTT. This encodes CSARDPGRGLTGELFF.

The chain links TRBV29-1 to TRBJ2-5; no clear D. The CDR3 runs to 13 residues. Germline CDR1 and CDR2: SQVTM and ANQGSEA. Deletions cut 2 bases from V and 2 bases from J, with 9 bases between. CDR3 region: CSVESSKQETQYF. CDR3 DNA sequence: TGCAGCGTTGAAAGCAGTAAACAAGAGACCCAGTACTTC.

This clonotype was recorded a few times. The gene calls are TRBV7-6 and TRBJ1-1, with TRBD1 matching 10 bases. The CDR3 loop spans 19 amino acids. Germline CDR1 is SGHVS and CDR2 is FNYEAQ. V trimming: 4 bases; J trimming: 0 bases; junction bases outside the gene matches: 14. CDR3 protein: CASSSGQGRTQIMNTEAFF. The CDR3 nucleotides are TGTGCCAGCAGCTCGGGACAGGGGAGGACCCAAATTATGAACACTGAAGCTTTCTTT.

This chain links TRBV7-2 with TRBJ2-1; 12 positions match TRBD1. The CDR3 consists of 16 residues. V was pared by 5 bases and J by 9 bases, with 11 bases of the junction left unmatched. Germline V gene data show CDR1 as SGHTA and CDR2 as FQGNSA. The CDR3 sequence is CASSRQGQGAVGEQFF. The CDR3, as DNA: TGTGCCAGCAGCCGCCAGGGACAGGGGGCTGTGGGTGAGCAGTTCTTC.

The chain carries TRBV11-2 and TRBJ1-6; tentative D call: TRBD1 (6 bases). The CDR3 has 17 residues. Trimming removed 0 bases from V and 0 bases from J, with 9 bases in between. The germline V gene encodes CDR1 SGHAT and CDR2 FQNNGV. The CDR3 region is CASSLEGGGSYNSPLHF. CDR3 coding DNA: TGTGCCAGCAGCTTAGAGGGAGGGGGCTCCTATAATTCACCCCTCCACTTT.

In its sample, this clonotype was seen a few times. The chain uses TRBV6-6 and TRBJ1-3; D remains unclear. Germline V gene lookup returns CDR1 MNHNY and CDR2 SVGAGI (reference sequence). Trimming pared 2 bases from V and 4 bases from J, leaving 6 bases between. This CDR3 comprises 13 residues. The CDR3 reads CASSYDGGNTIYF. The CDR3 nucleotides read TGTGCCAGCAGTTACGACGGGGGAAACACCATATATTTT.

The J gene is TRBJ1-1, the V gene TRBV29-1; a possible D gene is TRBD1 (5 bases). The length of the CDR3 is 14 residues. Trimming left V 7 bases short and J 1 base short, with 16 bases between. Looked up from germline, CDR1 is SQVTM and CDR2 is ANQGSEA. Here the CDR3 DNA reads TGCAGCGGAGTGGGCAGGGTTGGGAACACTGAAGCTTTCTTT. This encodes CSGVGRVGNTEAFF.

This clonotype was seen many times. The chain couples TRBV5-1 to TRBJ1-1; D perhaps matches TRBD1 (6 bases). The CDR3 covers 14 residues. Trimming stripped 3 bases from V and 4 bases from J, with 13 bases between. CDR1 SGHRS and CDR2 YFSETQ come from the germline V gene. CDR3 loop: CASSSGGAGTEAFF. CDR3 DNA: TGCGCCAGCAGCTCCGGGGGCGCAGGCACTGAAGCTTTCTTT. Full variable domain (outside the CDR3, taken from reference TRBV5-1 and TRBJ1-1): KAGVTQTPRYLIKTRGQQVTLSCSPISGHRSVSWYQQTPGQGLQFLFEYFSETQRNKGNFPGRFSGRQFSNSRSEMNVSTLELGDSALYLCASSSGGAGTEAFFGQGTRLTVV.

This clonotype was detected a few times. The chain uses TRBV7-2 and TRBJ2-2, with a weak D call TRBD2 (5 bases). CDR3 length: 16 amino acids. The germline V gene has CDR1 SGHTA and CDR2 FQGNSA. The V and J ends lost 0 bases and 4 bases respectively, with 12 bases between them. The CDR3 spells CASSLAPPGSTGELFF. CDR3 DNA sequence: TGTGCCAGCAGCTTAGCCCCCCCGGGGTCCACCGGGGAGCTGTTTTTT. The full variable domain, rest sourced from reference TRBV7-2 and TRBJ2-2, is GAGVSQSPSNKVTEKGKDVELRCDPISGHTALYWYRQSLGQGLEFLIYFQGNSAPDKSGLPSDRFSAERTGGSVSTLTIQRTQQEDSAVYLCASSLAPPGSTGELFFGEGSRLTVL.

This clonotype turned up a few times. The CDR3 protein is CASSLSGAGETQYF. DNA of the CDR3: TGTGCCAGCAGCTTGTCAGGGGCAGGAGAGACCCAGTACTTC. This rearrangement joins TRBV5-4 to TRBJ2-5; possibly TRBD1 for D (6 bases). Germline V gene data show CDR1 as SGHNT and CDR2 as YYREEE (reference sequence). The CDR3 is made up of 14 amino acids. The V end lost 1 base, the J end lost 4 bases, and 11 bases lay between the germline ends.

The V and J genes are TRBV18 and TRBJ2-5, with 8 bases fitting TRBD1. The length of the CDR3 is 14 residues. The V gene end was trimmed by 5 bases and the J gene end by 2 bases; junction bases not matched to a gene: 4. Germline lookup yields CDR1 KGHSH and CDR2 LQKENI. The CDR3 protein is CASSFGTGQETQYF. DNA for the CDR3: TGTGCCAGCTCATTCGGGACAGGTCAAGAGACCCAGTACTTC.

This clonotype has a count of ten or more. The V and J genes are TRBV5-1 and TRBJ2-4; D not certain. The CDR3 runs 14 residues. In germline, CDR1 is SGHRS, CDR2 YFSETQ. V lost 4 bases and J lost 8, with 16 bases in between. As DNA, the CDR3 is TGCGCCAGCAGCGCCGACTCGTATGGGGACATTCAGTACTTC. This encodes CASSADSYGDIQYF.

This chain connects TRBV5-1 to TRBJ2-5, with 7 positions matching TRBD2. J gave up 2 bases and V 4 bases, and 5 bases lay outside the gene matches. Germline V lookup: CDR1 SGHRS, CDR2 YFSETQ. The length of the CDR3 is 14 residues. The CDR3 spells CASSVTGGQETQYF. CDR3 coding DNA: TGCGCCAGCAGCGTGACCGGGGGGCAAGAGACCCAGTACTTC.

The chain couples TRBV2 to TRBJ2-5, with D perhaps matching TRBD1 (6 bases). The CDR3 runs 16 residues. V shed 0 bases and J shed 2 bases, with 13 bases lying between them. From germline, CDR1 is SNHLY and CDR2 FYNNEI. CDR3 DNA: TGTGCCAGCAGTGAAGCGCCGGGACAACCGCAAGAGACCCAGTACTTC. Amino acid sequence: CASSEAPGQPQETQYF. The full variable domain, completed using reference TRBV2 and TRBJ2-5, is EPEVTQTPSHQVTQMGQEVILRCVPISNHLYFYWYRQILGQKVEFLVSFYNNEISEKSEIFDDQFSVERPDGSNFTLKIRSTKLEDSAMYFCASSEAPGQPQETQYFGPGTRLLVL.

Only a few counts were recorded for this clonotype. The missing conserved phenylalanine or tryptophan at the end of this CDR3 makes a read error likely. This rearrangement joins TRBV9 to TRBJ2-5; TRBD1 agrees at 9 bases. The CDR3 spans 15 residues. Germline V gives CDR1 SGDLS, CDR2 YYNGEE. Trimming took 3 bases from V and 2 from J; bases not matched to a gene: 5. CDR3 in amino acids: CASSEGQGIQETQYS. The CDR3 bases are TGTGCCAGCAGCGAGGGACAGGGAATACAAGAGACCCAGTACTCC.

The sample holds a few counts of this clonotype. The gene calls are TRBV12-3 or TRBV12-4 and TRBJ1-2, with 8 bases fitting TRBD1. This CDR3 comprises 13 residues. The ends lost 6 bases at V and 5 bases at J; junction bases unmatched: 5. The DNA of the CDR3 is TGTGCCAGCAGCGACACAGGGGGGTATGGCTACACCTTC. Encoded protein: CASSDTGGYGYTF.

The chain joins TRBV5-1 to TRBJ1-2, with a weak D call TRBD1 (6 bases). Trimming took 0 bases from V and 4 from J, leaving 10 bases between them. The length of the CDR3 is 14 residues. Germline CDR1 is SGHRS and CDR2 is YFSETQ. CDR3 residues: CASSLGTDLYGYTF. Written as DNA, the CDR3 is TGCGCCAGCAGCTTGGGGACAGACCTCTATGGCTACACCTTC.

This clonotype was seen only a few times. The chain is built from TRBV7-3 and TRBJ2-5; D may match TRBD1 or TRBD2 (6 bases each). Trimming removed 5 bases at V and 5 bases at J, with 18 bases between. The length of the CDR3 is 15 residues. Germline lookup yields CDR1 SGHTA and CDR2 FQGTGA. Here the CDR3 reads CASSRVPGAGETQYF. For the CDR3, the DNA is TGTGCCAGCAGCCGTGTCCCGGGGGCCGGGGAGACCCAGTACTTC.

The chain employs TRBV5-8 and TRBJ2-7; 9 bases map to TRBD1. CDR3 size: 15 residues. Germline assignment: CDR1 SGHTS and CDR2 YDEGEE. V was pared by 0 bases and J by 6 bases, with 7 bases of the junction left unmatched. For the CDR3, the DNA is TGTGCCAGCAGCTTGGATCCCGGGACAGGGCGCGAGCAGTACGTC. This encodes CASSLDPGTGREQYV.